The sequence of this T cell receptor beta chain was determined in a study of T cell responses to AZD1222 COVID-19 vaccine. TCRdb's table, derived via immunoSEQ multiplex PCR, lists solely in-frame clones and lacks some. This table holds 75,000 to 85,000 clones, roughly nine tenths found once. General study points: Of spike-specific TCRs, nearly half reportedly target regions left unmutated in variants. White British people made up most donors, females outnumbered males, and clonal diversity was possibly underestimated.

This clone was detected once. No antigen is known for it. V was cut by 0 bases and J by 0 bases, with 11 bases left in between. CDR3 length equals 16 residues. From germline, CDR1 is MGHRA and CDR2 YSYEKL. This sequence originates from an adult in good health. The V gene is TRBV4-1, the J gene TRBJ1-2; D gene uncertain. The input for sequencing was peripheral blood, taken on day 0 of AZD1222 vaccination. CDR3 amino acids: CASSQDSTGSNYGYTF. The CDR3, as DNA: TGCGCCAGCAGCCAAGATTCTACGGGGTCTAACTATGGCTACACCTTC.